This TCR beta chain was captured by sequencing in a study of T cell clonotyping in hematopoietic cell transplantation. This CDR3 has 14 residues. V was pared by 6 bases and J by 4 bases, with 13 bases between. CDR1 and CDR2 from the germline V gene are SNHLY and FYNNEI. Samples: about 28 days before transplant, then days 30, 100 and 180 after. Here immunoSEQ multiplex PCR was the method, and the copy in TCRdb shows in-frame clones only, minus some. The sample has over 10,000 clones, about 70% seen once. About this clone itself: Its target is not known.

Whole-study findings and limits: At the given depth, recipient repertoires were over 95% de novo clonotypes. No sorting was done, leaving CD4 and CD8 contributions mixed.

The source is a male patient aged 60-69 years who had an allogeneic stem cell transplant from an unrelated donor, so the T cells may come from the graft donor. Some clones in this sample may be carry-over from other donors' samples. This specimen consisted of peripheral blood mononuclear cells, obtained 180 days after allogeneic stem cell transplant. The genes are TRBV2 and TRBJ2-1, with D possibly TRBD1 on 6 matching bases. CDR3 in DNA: TGTGCCAGCAGACAGGGTTTGGGATACAATGAGCAGTTCTTC. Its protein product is CASRQGLGYNEQFF.